This is a list of T cell receptor beta chains from one sample in a study of T-cell memory formation after mild COVID-19. TCRdb ran MiXCR on the 5' RACE reads and lists one entry per CDR3 protein. The sample contains fewer than 400,000 distinct CDR3 sequences, approximately 15% of which appear only once. Sequencing used PBMCs or a T cell subset sorted from them (not recorded which). The source is a man aged 18 to 35 who had mild COVID-19 (a few samples of this study predate the infection). Cell type and time point are not known. Both conserved end residues are part of each CDR3. The D gene is left open where the match is weak. The size of a clone is reported for some rows only, either as once, few or many, or as a class for expanded clones.

cdr3_length | j_call | clone_size | d_call | v_call | cdr3_aa
14 | TRBJ2-3 | few | . | TRBV7-2 | CASFQGRTTDTQYF
20 | TRBJ2-6 | few | . | TRBV4-3 | CASSQGSTGRGSSGANVLTF
15 | TRBJ2-5 | few | TRBD1 | TRBV24-1 | CATSDRDSLGETQYF
16 | TRBJ1-5 | . | . | TRBV7-2 | CASSSTGTYSNQPQHF
16 | TRBJ2-5 | . | TRBD2 | TRBV11-2 | CASSLGAAGGQETQYF
16 | TRBJ2-3 | few | TRBD2 | TRBV7-2 | CASSEAWGGRTDTQYF
13 | TRBJ2-5 | few | . | TRBV11-2 | CASSLHPEETQYF
13 | TRBJ2-2 | . | . | TRBV6-2/TRBV6-3 | CASSYEYTGELFF
14 | TRBJ2-5 | . | . | TRBV5-1 | CASSLAEGWETQYF
14 | TRBJ1-1 | few | TRBD1 | TRBV5-6 | CASSEGTGPLEAFF
15 | TRBJ2-1 | . | . | TRBV11-2 | CASSLDRPGYNEQFF
12 | TRBJ1-2 | . | . | TRBV24-1 | CATSDHGYGYTF
16 | TRBJ2-1 | few | . | TRBV7-3 | CASSITPGRQYNEQFF
15 | TRBJ2-3 | once | TRBD2 | TRBV7-9 | CAEGRASGGQDTQYF
15 | TRBJ1-1 | . | TRBD1 | TRBV10-3 | CAIRRAGTGVTEAFF
17 | TRBJ2-6 | few | . | TRBV4-3 | CASSPNPQSTGANVLTF
16 | TRBJ2-5 | . | TRBD2 | TRBV7-8 | CASSVSGGIPIETQYF
14 | TRBJ2-1 | few | TRBD1 | TRBV5-1 | CASSAGQGSSEQFF